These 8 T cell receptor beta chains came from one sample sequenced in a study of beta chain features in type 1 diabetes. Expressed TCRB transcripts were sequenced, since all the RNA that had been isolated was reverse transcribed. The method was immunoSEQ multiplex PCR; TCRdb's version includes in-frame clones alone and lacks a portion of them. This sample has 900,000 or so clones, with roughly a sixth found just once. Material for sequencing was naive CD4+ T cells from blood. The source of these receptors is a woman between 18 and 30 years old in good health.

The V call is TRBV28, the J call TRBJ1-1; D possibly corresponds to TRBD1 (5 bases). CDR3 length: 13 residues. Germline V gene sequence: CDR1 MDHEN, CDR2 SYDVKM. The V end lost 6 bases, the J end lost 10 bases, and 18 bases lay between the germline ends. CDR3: CASSPSGTWGAFF. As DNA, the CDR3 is TGTGCCAGCAGCCCATCCGGGACCTGGGGAGCTTTCTTT.

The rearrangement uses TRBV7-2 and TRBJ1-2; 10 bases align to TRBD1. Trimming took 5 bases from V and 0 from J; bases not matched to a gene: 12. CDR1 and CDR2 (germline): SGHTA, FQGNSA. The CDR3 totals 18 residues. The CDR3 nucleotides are TGTGCCAGCAGCCCCCGGGGGGACAGGGGCCTGTCTAACTATGGCTACACCTTC. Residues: CASSPRGDRGLSNYGYTF.

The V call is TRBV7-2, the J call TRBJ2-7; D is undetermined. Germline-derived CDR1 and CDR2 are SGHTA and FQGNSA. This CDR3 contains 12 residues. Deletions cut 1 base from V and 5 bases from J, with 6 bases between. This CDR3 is CASSLDRDEQYF. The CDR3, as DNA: TGTGCCAGCAGCTTAGACCGGGACGAGCAGTACTTC.

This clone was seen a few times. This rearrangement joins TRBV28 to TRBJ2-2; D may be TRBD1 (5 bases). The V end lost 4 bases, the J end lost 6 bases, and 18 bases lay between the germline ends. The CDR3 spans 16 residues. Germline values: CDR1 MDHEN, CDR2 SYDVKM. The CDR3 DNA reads TGTGCCAGCAGTTCTCCTCTGGGCGGCAGGGCCGGGGAGCTGTTTTTT. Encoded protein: CASSSPLGGRAGELFF.

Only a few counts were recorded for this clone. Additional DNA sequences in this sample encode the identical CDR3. CDR3 protein: CASSASGANVLTF. Written as DNA, the CDR3 is TGTGCCAGCAGCGCTTCTGGGGCCAACGTCCTGACTTTC. This chain uses TRBV9 with TRBJ2-6; D is unclear. The length of the CDR3 is 13 residues. Germline CDR1 and CDR2: SGDLS and YYNGEE. Trimming removed 3 bases from V and 1 base from J, with 2 bases in between.

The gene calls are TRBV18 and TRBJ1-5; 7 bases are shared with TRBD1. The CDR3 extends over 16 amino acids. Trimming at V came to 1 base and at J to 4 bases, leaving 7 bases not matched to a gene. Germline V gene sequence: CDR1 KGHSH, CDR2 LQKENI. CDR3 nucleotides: TGTGCCAGCTCACCACGTTCGACAGGGACTAATCAGCCCCAGCATTTT. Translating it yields CASSPRSTGTNQPQHF.

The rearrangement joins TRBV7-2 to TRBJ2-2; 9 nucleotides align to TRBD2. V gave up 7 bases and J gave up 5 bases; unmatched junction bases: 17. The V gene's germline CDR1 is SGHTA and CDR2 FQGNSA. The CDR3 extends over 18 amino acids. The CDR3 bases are TGTGCCAGCACCCCAGCGCGCGGGAGGGTATGGGGAACCGGGGAGCTGTTTTTT. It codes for CASTPARGRVWGTGELFF.

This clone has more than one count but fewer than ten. The DNA of the CDR3 is TGTGCCAGCAGTTTATCCAGGGAAGGCAATCAGCCCCAGCATTTT. Amino acid sequence: CASSLSREGNQPQHF. The chain has TRBV27 and TRBJ1-5, with a possible D match to TRBD1 (5 bases). The CDR3 spans 15 residues. With 0 bases removed from V and 2 bases from J, the gap between germline ends came to 8 bases. Germline CDR1 is MNHEY and CDR2 is SMNVEV (reference sequence).